This T cell receptor (beta chain) was recovered during a study of blood T cell repertoires in COVID-19. Under the authors' procedure: Reference gene primers were amplified, and this amplification served to estimate nucleated cell counts. Here immunoSEQ multiplex PCR was the method, and the copy in TCRdb shows in-frame clones only, minus some. The DNA gave D and trimming, while V, J and clone size come from that table. The sample carries over 200,000 clones, approximately 90% recorded once. The clonotype was recovered from a man aged 80 or over with acute or convalescent COVID-19. The sample comprised peripheral blood.

DNA of the CDR3: TGTGCCAGCAGCCCAGGGGGCTCGTCCGATACGCAGTATTTT. Its translation: CASSPGGSSDTQYF. The chain uses TRBV7-9 and TRBJ2-3, with 8 bases that match TRBD1. The junction had 7 bases not matched to a gene; V was cut back by 5 bases and J by 6 bases. Germline V gene data show CDR1 as SEHNR and CDR2 as FQNEAQ (reference sequence). This CDR3 contains 14 residues.